This TCR beta chain stems from a study of blood T cell repertoires in COVID-19. Trimming cost V 4 bases and J 2 bases, with 12 bases left between them. There are 14 residues in the CDR3. CDR1 and CDR2 from the germline V gene are MNHEY and SVGAGI. In the study's own analysis: From reference gene primer amplification, estimates of nucleated cell counts were derived. Using immunoSEQ multiplex PCR, the repertoire was profiled, and TCRdb retains in-frame clones only, with some absent. Clone size and V and J calls were adopted from that table, with D and trimming inferred from the DNA. This table holds around 330,000 clones, more than 90% found once.

The material sequenced was PBMCs or T cells enriched from blood (not recorded which). The V and J genes are TRBV6-5 and TRBJ2-7; D is unresolved. The receptor's source is a man aged 55 to 69 who had recovered from COVID-19. The CDR3 sequence is CASSSSGVPYEQYF. The DNA of the CDR3 is TGTGCCAGCAGTTCCTCAGGAGTCCCCTACGAGCAGTACTTC.